This T cell receptor (beta chain) was obtained from a study of blood T cell repertoires in COVID-19. Sequenced by immunoSEQ multiplex PCR; TCRdb stores in-frame clones only, minus some. The sample gives around 110,000 clones, around four fifths of which show up once; about 2.1% is in the top ten. The CDR3 is 16 amino acids. The receptor comes from a man aged 30 to 45 with acute or convalescent COVID-19. The specimen sequenced was peripheral blood. The chain uses TRBV21-1 and TRBJ2-1; the table's D call, TRBD2, has no DNA check behind it. TRBV21-1 is listed as a pseudogene. The CDR3 region has the DNA TGTGCCAGCAGCAAAGCTAAGGAGCAAGGATACAATGAGCAGTTCTTC. The encoded protein is CASSKAKEQGYNEQFF.